This T cell receptor beta chain was identified in a study of blood T cells in healthy people across ages. Overall study: Template switching recovered approximately one barcoded beta molecule for every two T cells. Findings and limits, study-wide: Higher diversity, along with more naive CD4+ cells, distinguished long-lived donors from aged donors.

Primers used in a second PCR of roughly 7 to 12 cycles were a sample-barcoded 5' primer and a J-beta primer mix. Per-sample output comprised a minimum of 2.5 million paired-end reads containing CDR3. TCRdb fed the 5' RACE reads into MiXCR, producing one record per CDR3 protein. Among 1.5 million to 2 million distinct CDR3 sequences listed, about 39% were seen once. Details on this clonotype: Antigen: not known.

The CDR3 covers 12 residues. V dropped 7 bases and J dropped 1 base, with 11 bases sitting between them. Per germline, CDR1 DFQATT and CDR2 SNEGSKA (reference sequence). In each sample, at least 6.5 million PBMCs were isolated. The receptor comes from a human donor in good health. The chain has TRBV20-1 and TRBJ2-7; D gene unclear. The sample comprised blood. CDR3 region: CSGFGESYEQYF. CDR3 sequence (DNA): TGCAGTGGGTTTGGGGAATCCTACGAGCAGTACTTC.